The 21 T cell receptor beta chains below all came from one sample that was sequenced in a study of memory CD4+ T cells and cytomegalovirus serostatus (dated by TCRdb to between 2018 and 2021). Library preparation used the immunoSEQ multiplex PCR assay. This immuneACCESS table, as held by TCRdb, lists in-frame sequences with V and J called but not all clones. Of the missing ones, under half trace to an unresolved V gene in checked studies; the others have no known cause. The sample table contains about 58,000 clones; only one count was recorded for less than 85% of them. Together, the top ten hold about 0.51% of the sample. Single viable CD3+CD4+CD8-CD45RO+ cells were sorted as memory CD4+ T cells on a FACSAria II. The specimen sequenced was memory CD4+ T cells from blood. Receptor source: an adult in good health and CMV-seronegative. Some clones in this sample may be carry-over from other donors' samples.

V usage is TRBV7-3 and J usage is TRBJ1-2, with TRBD1 matching over 8 bases. Trimming at V came to 5 bases and at J to 8 bases, leaving 10 bases not matched to a gene. The CDR3 is 14 residues long. CDR1 is SGHTA and CDR2 is FQGTGA in the germline V gene. The CDR3 nucleotides read TGTGCCAGCAGCCCGAACGGACAGGGAGGCGGCTACACCTTC. Its translation is CASSPNGQGGGYTF. Based on the CDR3 plus reference TRBV7-3 and TRBJ1-2, the full variable domain is GAGVSQTPSNKVTEKGKYVELRCDPISGHTALYWYRQSLGQGPEFLIYFQGTGAADDSGLPNDRFFAVRPEGSVSTLKIQRTERGDSAVYLCASSPNGQGGGYTFGSGTRLTVV.

The rearrangement uses TRBV10-2 and TRBJ2-7; 14 nucleotides match TRBD2. Germline-derived CDR1 and CDR2 are WSHSY and SAAADI. V gave up 7 bases and J gave up 1 base; unmatched junction bases: 6. There are 16 residues in the CDR3. The CDR3: CASKGLAGASSYEQYF. The CDR3 DNA reads as TGCGCCAGCAAGGGACTAGCGGGAGCATCGTCCTACGAGCAGTACTTC.

This clone was recorded a few times. This chain links TRBV19 with TRBJ1-1; D unresolved. The CDR3 is 13 amino acids. The V and J ends lost 4 bases and 1 base respectively, with 7 bases between them. Per germline, CDR1 LNHDA and CDR2 SQIVND (reference sequence). CDR3 nucleotide sequence: TGTGCCAGTAGTACCCACAGGAACACTGAAGCTTTCTTT. Residues: CASSTHRNTEAFF.

There are a few counts of this clone. This sample also contains other DNA sequences that code for the same CDR3. The genes are TRBV28 and TRBJ1-5, with D unresolved. Germline CDR1 is MDHEN and CDR2 is SYDVKM. Trimming cost V 5 bases and J 1 base, with 6 bases left between them. The CDR3 covers 13 residues. Here the CDR3 reads CASSPDSNQPQHF. Written as DNA, the CDR3 is TGTGCCAGCAGTCCCGACAGCAATCAGCCCCAGCATTTT.

V is TRBV9 and J is TRBJ1-1, with 11 nucleotides matching TRBD1. The CDR3 contains 14 residues. Germline V gives CDR1 SGDLS, CDR2 YYNGEE. V was clipped by 4 bases and J by 7 bases; unmatched bases: 6. Written as DNA, the CDR3 is TGTGCCAGCAGCAGTGGGACAGGGGGAAATGAAGCTTTCTTT. It specifies CASSSGTGGNEAFF.

The chain has TRBV27 and TRBJ2-4, with TRBD2 matching over 8 bases. Germline CDR1 reads MNHEY; CDR2 reads SMNVEV (reference sequence). This CDR3 region has 14 residues. J was trimmed by 8 bases and V by 6 bases; bases with no gene match: 9. The CDR3 loop reads CASRPPGRGDIQYF. As DNA, the CDR3 is TGTGCCAGCAGGCCACCAGGGCGGGGGGACATTCAGTACTTC.

This sequence joins TRBV15 and TRBJ2-1; TRBD1 aligns across 7 bases. This CDR3 has 15 residues. Trimming at V came to 2 bases and at J to 0 bases, leaving 1 base not matched to a gene. The germline gives CDR1 LNHNV, CDR2 YYDKDF (reference sequence). CDR3 in DNA: TGTGCCACCAGCAGACGGACAGGCTCCTACAATGAGCAGTTCTTC. Residues: CATSRRTGSYNEQFF.

The chain couples TRBV19 to TRBJ1-5, with 8 bases identical to TRBD1. The ends lost 3 bases at V and 5 bases at J; junction bases unmatched: 6. CDR3 length: 15 amino acids. Germline-derived CDR1 and CDR2 are LNHDA and SQIVND (reference sequence). CDR3 residues: CASSMKGTGHQPQHF. CDR3 in DNA: TGTGCCAGTAGTATGAAGGGGACAGGACATCAGCCCCAGCATTTT.

Here the CDR3 reads CASSALGQGARRTSEQFF. CDR3 in DNA: TGTGCCAGCAGCGCCCTCGGACAGGGGGCGCGAAGGACGAGTGAGCAGTTCTTC. This chain links TRBV9 with TRBJ2-1; 11 nucleotides agree with TRBD1. V was pared by 3 bases and J by 9 bases, with 17 bases of the junction left unmatched. The CDR3 sequence is 18 residues long. Per the germline V gene, CDR1 is SGDLS and CDR2 is YYNGEE.

The chain has TRBV9 and TRBJ2-5, with D possibly TRBD2 on 5 matching bases. CDR1 and CDR2 from the germline V gene are SGDLS and YYNGEE. With 4 bases removed from V and 8 bases from J, the gap between germline ends came to 21 bases. The CDR3 extends over 15 amino acids. The CDR3 DNA is TGTGCCAGCAGCTTAAGTCCGGACCGGGGTAGAACCCAGTACTTC. Its translation is CASSLSPDRGRTQYF.

J is TRBJ2-2 and V is TRBV2; 7 bases fit TRBD2. V was pared by 5 bases and J by 0 bases, with 6 bases of the junction left unmatched. The CDR3 sequence is 16 residues long. CDR1 is SNHLY and CDR2 is FYNNEI in the germline V gene. This CDR3 is CASSQPSGTNTGELFF. CDR3 nucleotides: TGTGCCAGCAGTCAACCTAGCGGCACGAACACCGGGGAGCTGTTTTTT.

This clone turned up a few times. The chain recombines TRBV4-3 with TRBJ1-6; TRBD1 matches at 9 bases. The CDR3 totals 17 residues. The germline V gene has CDR1 LGHNA and CDR2 YSLEER. The junction had 11 bases not matched to a gene; V was cut back by 1 base and J by 10 bases. CDR3: CASSQVRPGQGVSPLHF. The CDR3 nucleotides read TGCGCCAGCAGCCAAGTTCGGCCGGGACAGGGCGTATCACCCCTCCACTTT.

The chain's CDR3 is CASSYRGTSGNEQYF. In nucleotides, the CDR3 is TGTGCCAGCAGTTACAGAGGGACTAGCGGGAACGAGCAGTACTTC. This chain joins TRBV6-5 and TRBJ2-7; TRBD2 matches at 13 bases. Unmatched junction bases numbered 3, after V lost 2 bases and J lost 5 bases. Germline CDR1 MNHEY, CDR2 SVGAGI. The CDR3 is 15 amino acids.

V usage is TRBV7-3 and J usage is TRBJ2-1; D is possibly TRBD1 or TRBD2 (5 bases each). Germline CDR1 reads SGHTA; CDR2 reads FQGTGA. This CDR3 has 16 residues. V dropped 0 bases and J dropped 6 bases, with 15 bases sitting between them. CDR3 sequence reads: CASSLTSAGSGNEQFF. The DNA of the CDR3 is TGTGCCAGCAGCTTAACGTCGGCAGGGAGTGGCAATGAGCAGTTCTTC.

With respect to this clone: This CDR3 is also generated by other DNA sequences in the sample. V usage is TRBV6-5 and J usage is TRBJ1-4; TRBD1 might be the D (5 bases). V was clipped by 2 bases and J by 5 bases, with 9 bases between them. The CDR3 length is 14 residues. Germline V gives CDR1 MNHEY, CDR2 SVGAGI. This CDR3 reads CASSYGGTNEKLFF. CDR3 bases: TGTGCCAGCAGTTACGGGGGGACGAATGAAAAACTGTTTTTT.

The sample holds a few counts of this clone. The gene calls are TRBV4-1 and TRBJ2-3, with D perhaps TRBD1 (5 bases). Trimming pared 1 base from V and 2 bases from J, leaving 13 bases between. The germline CDR1 and CDR2 sequences are MGHRA and YSYEKL. CDR3 size: 16 residues. CDR3 amino acids: CASSQGRWTTTDTQYF. CDR3 nucleotides: TGCGCCAGCAGCCAAGGAAGGTGGACAACCACAGATACGCAGTATTTT.

J is TRBJ2-7 and V is TRBV11-3; a weak D match, TRBD2 (6 bases). From germline, CDR1 is SGHNT and CDR2 YENEEA. The V end lost 2 bases, the J end lost 7 bases, and 15 bases lay between the germline ends. This CDR3 is built from 14 residues. In DNA, the CDR3 is TGTGCCAGCAGCTTAAAATTCGGGGCGGGGGAGCAGTACTTC. Translated: CASSLKFGAGEQYF.

The J gene is TRBJ2-3, the V gene TRBV5-4; 11 bases are a match to TRBD2. CDR3 length equals 16 residues. After removal of 3 bases from V and 1 base from J, the junction contained 4 bases not matched to a gene. Germline V gene lookup returns CDR1 SGHNT and CDR2 YYREEE (reference sequence). Here the CDR3 DNA reads TGTGCCAGCAGCTACCTAGCGGGAGGAGGCACAGATACGCAGTATTTT. Encoded protein: CASSYLAGGGTDTQYF.

The chain has TRBV30 and TRBJ1-2; TRBD1 agrees at 10 bases. Germline V lookup: CDR1 GTSNPN, CDR2 SVGIG (reference sequence). The CDR3 loop spans 16 amino acids. V gave up 3 bases and J gave up 0 bases; unmatched junction bases: 7. CDR3 loop: CAWRRTGGSANYGYTF. The CDR3 DNA follows: TGTGCCTGGAGGCGGACAGGGGGGTCAGCTAACTATGGCTACACCTTC.

The V gene is TRBV19, the J gene TRBJ2-7; maybe TRBD2 (6 bases). Trimming removed 4 bases from V and 7 bases from J, with 17 bases in between. Looked up from germline, CDR1 is LNHDA and CDR2 is SQIVND (reference sequence). The CDR3 totals 14 residues. The DNA for the CDR3 is TGTGCCAGTAGTACCATGGGGACTTGGGGGGAGCAGTACTTC. This sequence encodes CASSTMGTWGEQYF.

The chain uses TRBV6-1 and TRBJ2-1, with TRBD2 identical over 12 bases. Trimming removed 6 bases from V and 8 bases from J; junction bases left unmatched: 8. Germline-derived CDR1 and CDR2 are MNHNS and SASEGT. The CDR3 runs 15 residues. For the CDR3, the DNA is TGTGCCAGCAGGTCCCAGACTAGCGGGAGAGATGAGCAGTTCTTC. This translates into CASRSQTSGRDEQFF.